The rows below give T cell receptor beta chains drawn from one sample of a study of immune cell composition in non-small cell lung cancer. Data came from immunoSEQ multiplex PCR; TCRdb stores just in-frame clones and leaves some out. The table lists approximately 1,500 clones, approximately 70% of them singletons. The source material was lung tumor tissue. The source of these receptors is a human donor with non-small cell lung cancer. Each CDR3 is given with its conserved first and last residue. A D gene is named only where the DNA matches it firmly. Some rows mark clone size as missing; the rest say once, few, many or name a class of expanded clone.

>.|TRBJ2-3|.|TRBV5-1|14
CASSSTGTTDTQYF
TGCGCCAGCAGCTCCACAGGGACCACAGATACGCAGTATTTT
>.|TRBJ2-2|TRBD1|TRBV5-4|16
CASSSQTGVDTGELFF
TGTGCCAGCAGCTCCCAGACAGGGGTAGACACCGGGGAGCTGTTTTTT
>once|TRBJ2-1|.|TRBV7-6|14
CASSLETRGNEQFF
TGTGCCAGCAGCTTAGAGACTAGGGGTAATGAGCAGTTCTTC
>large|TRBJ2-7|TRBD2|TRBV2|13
CASLAGGGYEQYF
TGTGCCAGCCTAGCGGGAGGAGGGTACGAGCAGTACTTC
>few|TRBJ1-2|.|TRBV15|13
CATRLGSTGGYTF
TGTGCCACCAGACTCGGGTCCACTGGGGGCTACACCTTC
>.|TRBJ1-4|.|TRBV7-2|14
CASSPESMNEKLFF
TGTGCCAGCAGCCCCGAGTCCATGAATGAAAAACTGTTTTTT
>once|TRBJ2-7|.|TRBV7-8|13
CASSPLASYEQYF
TGTGCCAGCAGCCCCTTGGCTTCCTACGAGCAGTACTTC
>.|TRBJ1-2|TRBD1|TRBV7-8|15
CASSIQGQGVHGYTF
TGTGCCAGCAGCATACAAGGACAGGGGGTCCATGGCTACACCTTC
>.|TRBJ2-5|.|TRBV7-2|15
CASRPNTGGGETQYF
TGTGCCAGCAGACCGAACACGGGGGGCGGCGAGACCCAGTACTTC
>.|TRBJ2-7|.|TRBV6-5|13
CASKLTASYEQYF
TGTGCCAGCAAACTCACAGCAAGCTACGAGCAGTACTTC
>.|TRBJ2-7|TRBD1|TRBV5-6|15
CASSSPGQGAHEQYF
TGTGCCAGCAGCTCCCCCGGACAGGGTGCCCACGAGCAGTACTTC
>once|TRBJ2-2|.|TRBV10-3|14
CATEVTDTPGELFF
TGTGCCACCGAAGTTACAGATACACCCGGGGAGCTGTTTTTT
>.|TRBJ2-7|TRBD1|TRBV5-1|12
CASSHGQGERYF
TGCGCCAGCAGCCATGGACAGGGGGAACGGTACTTC
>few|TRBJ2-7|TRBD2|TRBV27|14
CASSLGLAGYEQYF
TGTGCCAGCAGTTTAGGACTAGCGGGGTACGAGCAGTACTTC
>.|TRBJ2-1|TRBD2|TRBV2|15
CASSIAGGPRYEQFF
TGTGCCAGCAGTATAGCGGGAGGGCCTAGGTATGAGCAGTTCTTC
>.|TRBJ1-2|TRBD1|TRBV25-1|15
CASSEFRGQAVGYTF
TGTGCCAGCAGTGAATTTAGGGGGCAGGCTGTTGGCTACACCTTC
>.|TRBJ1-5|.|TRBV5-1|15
CASSLAVEYNQPQHF
TGCGCCAGCAGCTTGGCCGTCGAGTACAATCAGCCCCAGCATTTT
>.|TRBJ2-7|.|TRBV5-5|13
CASSSGQTYEQYF
TGTGCCAGCAGCTCAGGACAGACCTACGAGCAGTACTTC
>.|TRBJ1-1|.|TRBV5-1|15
CASSPLSGSNTEAFF
TGCGCCAGCAGCCCCCTCTCCGGGAGTAACACTGAAGCTTTCTTT
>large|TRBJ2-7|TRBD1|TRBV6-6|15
CASSYSTGGAGEQYF
TGTGCCAGCAGTTACTCGACAGGGGGCGCGGGGGAGCAGTACTTC
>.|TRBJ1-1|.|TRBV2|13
CASRGDIQTEAFF
TGTGCCAGCAGGGGGGACATACAGACTGAAGCTTTCTTT
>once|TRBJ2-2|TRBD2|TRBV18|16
CASSPLAGVISGELFF
TGTGCCAGCTCACCTCTAGCGGGGGTGATAAGCGGGGAGCTGTTTTTT
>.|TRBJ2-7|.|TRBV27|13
CASSLSVSYEQYF
TGTGCCAGCAGTTTATCGGTCAGCTACGAGCAGTACTTC
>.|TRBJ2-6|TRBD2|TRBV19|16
CASSIRGGSGANVLTF
TGTGCCAGTAGTATAAGGGGAGGGTCTGGGGCCAACGTCCTGACTTTC
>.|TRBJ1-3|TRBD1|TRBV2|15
CASNDRQGSGNTIYF
TGTGCCAGCAATGATCGACAGGGGTCTGGAAACACCATATATTTT
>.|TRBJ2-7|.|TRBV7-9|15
CASSKRGRRTYEQYF
TGTGCCAGCTCGAAACGGGGAAGAAGAACCTACGAGCAGTACTTC
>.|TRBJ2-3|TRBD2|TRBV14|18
CASSPTGFSSGASDTQYF
TGTGCCAGCAGCCCTACCGGCTTTTCAAGCGGGGCGTCAGATACGCAGTATTTT
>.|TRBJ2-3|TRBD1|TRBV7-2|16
CASTPKDRLGTDTQYF
TGTGCCAGTACACCCAAGGACAGGCTGGGTACAGATACGCAGTATTTT
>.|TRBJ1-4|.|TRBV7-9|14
CASSPGGGNEKLFF
TGTGCCAGCAGTCCGGGAGGAGGGAATGAAAAACTGTTTTTT
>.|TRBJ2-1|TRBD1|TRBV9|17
CASSRGGGTGINNEQFF
TGTGCCAGCAGCCGAGGGGGGGGGACAGGGATCAACAATGAGCAGTTCTTC
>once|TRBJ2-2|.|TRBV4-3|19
CASSQDFGQPNLRTGELFF
TGCGCCAGCAGCCAAGATTTCGGACAGCCTAATCTGCGAACCGGGGAGCTGTTTTTT
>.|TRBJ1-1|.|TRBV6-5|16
CASSYSTGDMNTEAFF
TGTGCCAGCAGTTACTCGACAGGCGACATGAACACTGAAGCTTTCTTT
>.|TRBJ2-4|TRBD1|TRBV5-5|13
CASSRDSKNIQYF
TGTGCCAGCAGCCGGGACAGTAAAAACATTCAGTACTTC
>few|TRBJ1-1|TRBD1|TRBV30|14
CAWSAGTGNTEAFF
TGTGCCTGGAGTGCCGGGACAGGGAACACTGAAGCTTTCTTT
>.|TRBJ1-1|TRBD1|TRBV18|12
CASSATGDEAFF
TGTGCCAGCTCAGCTACAGGGGATGAAGCTTTCTTT
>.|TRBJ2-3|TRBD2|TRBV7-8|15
CASVPGGGRTDTQYF
TGTGCCAGTGTTCCGGGGGGGGGTCGCACAGATACGCAGTATTTT
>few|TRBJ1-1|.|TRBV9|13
CASSVDMNTEAFF
TGTGCCAGCAGCGTAGACATGAACACTGAAGCTTTCTTT
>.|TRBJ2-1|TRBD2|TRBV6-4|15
CASSEFSGGFNEQFF
TGTGCCAGCAGTGAATTTAGCGGGGGGTTCAATGAGCAGTTCTTC
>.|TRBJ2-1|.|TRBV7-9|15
CASSPGRERVDEQFF
TGTGCCAGCAGCCCCGGCCGGGAAAGGGTCGATGAGCAGTTCTTC
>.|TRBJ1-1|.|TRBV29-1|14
CSVAVGLTNTEAFF
TGCAGCGTTGCCGTAGGACTTACGAACACTGAAGCTTTCTTT
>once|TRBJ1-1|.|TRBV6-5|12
CASRQGWTEAFF
TGTGCCAGCAGACAGGGTTGGACTGAAGCTTTCTTT
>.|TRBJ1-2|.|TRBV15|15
CATSPTFGETYGYTF
TGTGCCACCAGTCCGACTTTCGGGGAAACCTATGGCTACACCTTC
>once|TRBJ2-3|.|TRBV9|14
CASSGIQITDTQYF
TGTGCCAGCAGCGGAATCCAGATCACAGATACGCAGTATTTT
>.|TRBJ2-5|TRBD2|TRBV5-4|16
CASSLKAAGGGETQYF
TGTGCCAGCAGCTTGAAAGCGGCGGGGGGTGGGGAGACCCAGTACTTC
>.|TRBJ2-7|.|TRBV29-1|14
CSVAPGRGLGEQYF
TGCAGCGTTGCTCCAGGACGGGGTCTAGGCGAGCAGTACTTC
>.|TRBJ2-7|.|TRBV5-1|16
CASSDEGKGVGYEQYF
TGCGCCAGCAGCGACGAGGGGAAGGGGGTGGGCTACGAGCAGTACTTC
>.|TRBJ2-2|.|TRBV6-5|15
CASSYSNRPTGELFF
TGTGCCAGCAGTTATAGTAACAGACCCACCGGGGAGCTGTTTTTT
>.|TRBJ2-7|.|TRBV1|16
CTSGHYGGAGYYEQYF
TGCACCAGCGGCCACTATGGAGGGGCGGGCTACTACGAGCAGTACTTC